The 3 T cell receptor beta chains presented below share a single source sample, sequenced in a study of CD8+ T cells in alopecia areata. Reverse transcribed after extraction, RNA yielded cDNA as the sequencing template. Using immunoSEQ multiplex PCR, the repertoire was profiled, and TCRdb retains in-frame clones only, with some absent. The sample includes under 150,000 clones, 62% of them seen just once. The sequenced sample consisted of CD8+ T cells sorted from blood. These receptors came from a human donor in good health.

The genes are TRBV6-5 and TRBJ2-1, with D perhaps matching TRBD2 (5 bases). The CDR3 covers 13 residues. The V gene lost 5 bases and the J gene lost 8 bases, with 13 bases spanning the gap. Germline V gene data show CDR1 as MNHEY and CDR2 as SVGAGI. CDR3 nucleotide sequence: TGTGCCAGCAGTCCCGAGGGTTACGATGAGCAGTTCTTC. This translates into CASSPEGYDEQFF.

The chain couples TRBV13 to TRBJ2-5; TRBD2 agrees at 8 bases. Germline lookup yields CDR1 PRHDT and CDR2 FYEKMQ (reference sequence). Trimming removed 0 bases from V and 2 bases from J; junction bases left unmatched: 14. This CDR3 is built from 19 residues. The CDR3 region has the DNA TGTGCCAGCAGCTTAGGGCCGGGACTAGGTTCTTCGGCACAAGAGACCCAGTACTTC. This sequence encodes CASSLGPGLGSSAQETQYF.

This clone was seen just once. The V gene is TRBV9, the J gene TRBJ2-5; 7 nucleotides agree with TRBD2. The CDR3 has 14 amino acids. The germline V gene has CDR1 SGDLS and CDR2 YYNGEE. The J segment lost 2 bases and the V segment lost 0 bases, leaving 1 base of the junction unmatched. The CDR3, as DNA: TGTGCCAGCAGCGTAGGGGGAGGGCAAGAGACCCAGTACTTC. This translates into CASSVGGGQETQYF. The full variable domain, in which reference TRBV9 and TRBJ2-5 provide the parts outside the CDR3, is DSGVTQTPKHLITATGQRVTLRCSPRSGDLSVYWYQQSLDQGLQFLIQYYNGEERAKGNILERFSAQQFPDLHSELNLSSLELGDSALYFCASSVGGGQETQYFGPGTRLLVL.